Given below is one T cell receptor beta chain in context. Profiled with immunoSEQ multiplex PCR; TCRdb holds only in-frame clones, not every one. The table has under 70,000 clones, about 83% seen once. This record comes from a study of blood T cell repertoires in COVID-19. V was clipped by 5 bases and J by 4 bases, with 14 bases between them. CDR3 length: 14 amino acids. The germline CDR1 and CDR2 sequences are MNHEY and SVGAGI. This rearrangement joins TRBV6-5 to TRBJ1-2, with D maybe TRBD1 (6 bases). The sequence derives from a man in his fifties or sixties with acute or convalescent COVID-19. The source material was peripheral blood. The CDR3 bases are TGTGCCAGCAGTACTCGGGGAGGGGGCTATGGCTACACCTTC. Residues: CASSTRGGGYGYTF.